Below are 2 T cell receptor beta chains sequenced from a single sample in a study of OX40 agonist ivuxolimab in advanced cancers. The table came from immunoSEQ multiplex PCR; TCRdb's copy has only in-frame clones and leaves some out. The table records about 68,000 clones, approximately 87% of them present only once. The sequencing used CD4+ or CD8+ T cells sorted from blood, collected in a trial of the OX40 agonist ivuxolimab. The source of these receptors is an adult with an advanced solid tumor such as melanoma, head and neck, liver or kidney cancer.

V is TRBV6-1 and J is TRBJ2-7; TRBD2 matches at 9 bases. This CDR3 spans 15 amino acids. V was pared by 7 bases and J by 5 bases, with 12 bases of the junction left unmatched. In germline, CDR1 is MNHNS, CDR2 SASEGT. CDR3 sequence (DNA): TGTGCCAGCACCTATGGGACTAGCTTAACCAACGAGCAGTACTTC. It codes for CASTYGTSLTNEQYF.

The chain joins TRBV6-5 to TRBJ2-1, with D perhaps matching TRBD2 (5 bases). Germline values: CDR1 MNHEY, CDR2 SVGAGI. The germline V and J ends were trimmed by 10 bases and 8 bases, with 12 bases remaining between them. The CDR3 totals 11 residues. The CDR3 region has the DNA TGTGCCACAGCGGCCAAACATGAGCAGTTCTTC. Translating it yields CATAAKHEQFF.